This T cell receptor beta chain came from a study of blood T cell repertoires in COVID-19. The sample holds a few counts of this clone. Original processing notes: For nucleated cells, counts were estimated from reference gene primer amplification. Profiling relied on immunoSEQ multiplex PCR, and the TCRdb table lists in-frame clones only, not all of them. The D gene and trimming were derived from the DNA, and the V and J assignments and clone size from that table. The sample shows tens of thousands of clones, 75% to 85% of them seen only once. Germline V lookup: CDR1 LNHDA, CDR2 SQIVND (reference sequence). This CDR3 spans 16 amino acids. J gave up 5 bases and V 4 bases, and 10 bases lay outside the gene matches.

This chain joins TRBV19 and TRBJ1-5; the match to TRBD1 covers 8 bases. Sequencing was carried out using peripheral blood. The TCR sequence derives from an older woman with acute or convalescent COVID-19. This CDR3 is CASSRSSGQGHQPQHF. CDR3 coding DNA: TGTGCCAGTAGTAGATCCTCAGGACAGGGACATCAGCCCCAGCATTTT.